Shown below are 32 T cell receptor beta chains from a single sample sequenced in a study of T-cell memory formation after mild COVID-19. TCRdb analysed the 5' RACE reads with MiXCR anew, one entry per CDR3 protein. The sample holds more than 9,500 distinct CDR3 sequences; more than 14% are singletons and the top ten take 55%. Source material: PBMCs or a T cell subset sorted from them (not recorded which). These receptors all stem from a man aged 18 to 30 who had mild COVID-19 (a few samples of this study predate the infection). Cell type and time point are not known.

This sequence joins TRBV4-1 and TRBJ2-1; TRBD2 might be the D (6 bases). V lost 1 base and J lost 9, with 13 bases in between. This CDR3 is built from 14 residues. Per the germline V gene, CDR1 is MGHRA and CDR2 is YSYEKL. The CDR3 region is CASSQARLDPEQFF. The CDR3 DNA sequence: TGCGCCAGCAGCCAAGCCCGACTAGATCCTGAGCAGTTCTTC.

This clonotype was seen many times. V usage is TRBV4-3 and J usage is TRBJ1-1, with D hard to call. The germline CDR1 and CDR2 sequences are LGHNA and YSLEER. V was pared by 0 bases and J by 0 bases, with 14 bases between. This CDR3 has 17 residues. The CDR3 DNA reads TGCGCCAGCAGCCAAGATTTGTGGAGAAACTTGAACACTGAAGCTTTCTTT. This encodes CASSQDLWRNLNTEAFF.

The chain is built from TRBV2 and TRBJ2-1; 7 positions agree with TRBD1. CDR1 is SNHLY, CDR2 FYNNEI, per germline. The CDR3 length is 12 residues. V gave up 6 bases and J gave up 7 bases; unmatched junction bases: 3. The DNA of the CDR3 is TGTGCCAGCAGGGTACAGGGGAATGAGCAGTTCTTC. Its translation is CASRVQGNEQFF.

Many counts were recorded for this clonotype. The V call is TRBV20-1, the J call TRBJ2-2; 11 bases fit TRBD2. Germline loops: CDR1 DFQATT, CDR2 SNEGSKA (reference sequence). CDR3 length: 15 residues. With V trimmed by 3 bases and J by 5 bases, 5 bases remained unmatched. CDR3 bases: TGCAGTGCTAGTCAGCTAGCGGGGGGTACCGGGGAGCTGTTTTTT. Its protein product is CSASQLAGGTGELFF.

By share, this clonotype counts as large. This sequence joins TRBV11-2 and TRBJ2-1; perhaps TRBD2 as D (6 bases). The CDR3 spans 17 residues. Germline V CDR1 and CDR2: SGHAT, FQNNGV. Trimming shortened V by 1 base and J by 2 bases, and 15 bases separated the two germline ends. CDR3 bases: TGTGCCAGCAGCTTAGGACCCGGGACTTCGACCTACAATGAGCAGTTCTTC. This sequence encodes CASSLGPGTSTYNEQFF.

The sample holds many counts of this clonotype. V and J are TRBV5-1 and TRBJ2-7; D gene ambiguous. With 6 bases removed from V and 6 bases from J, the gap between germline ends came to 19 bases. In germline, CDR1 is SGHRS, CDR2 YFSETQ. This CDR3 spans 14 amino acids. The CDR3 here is CASKLGPSRGEQYV. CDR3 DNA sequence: TGCGCCAGCAAGCTTGGCCCGAGCCGCGGCGAGCAGTACGTC.

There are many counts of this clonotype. The chain's CDR3 is CASSYSVGGSSYEQYF. The CDR3 DNA reads as TGTGCCAGCAGTTACTCGGTGGGGGGCTCCTCCTACGAGCAGTACTTC. V usage is TRBV6-5 and J usage is TRBJ2-7, with D perhaps assigned TRBD1 or TRBD2 (6 bases each). The CDR3 runs 16 residues. Trimming pared 0 bases from V and 0 bases from J, leaving 12 bases between. Germline CDR1 reads MNHEY; CDR2 reads SVGAGI.

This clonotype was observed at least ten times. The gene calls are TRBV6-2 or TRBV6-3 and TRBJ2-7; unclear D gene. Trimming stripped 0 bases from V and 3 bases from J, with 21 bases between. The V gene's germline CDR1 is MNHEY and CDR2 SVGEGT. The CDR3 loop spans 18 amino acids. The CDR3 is CASSYSFFQTNKNYEQYF. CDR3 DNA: TGTGCCAGCAGTTACTCCTTCTTCCAGACGAACAAGAACTACGAGCAGTACTTC.

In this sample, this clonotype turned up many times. DNA for the CDR3: TGCGCCAGCAGTTGGGGGACAGATACGCAGTATTTT. This gives the protein CASSWGTDTQYF. The chain carries TRBV5-1 and TRBJ2-3, with D perhaps TRBD1 or TRBD2 (5 bases each). Germline CDR1 and CDR2: SGHRS and YFSETQ. V lost 5 bases to trimming and J lost 3 bases, with 7 bases between them. This CDR3 has 12 residues.

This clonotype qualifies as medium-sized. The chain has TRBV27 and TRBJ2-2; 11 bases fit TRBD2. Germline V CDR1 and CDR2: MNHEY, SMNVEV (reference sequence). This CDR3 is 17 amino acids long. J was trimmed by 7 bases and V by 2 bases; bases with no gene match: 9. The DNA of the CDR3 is TGTGCCAGCAGTTTACTTATAGCGGGGGGGCAAGGCGGGGAGCTGTTTTTT. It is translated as CASSLLIAGGQGGELFF.

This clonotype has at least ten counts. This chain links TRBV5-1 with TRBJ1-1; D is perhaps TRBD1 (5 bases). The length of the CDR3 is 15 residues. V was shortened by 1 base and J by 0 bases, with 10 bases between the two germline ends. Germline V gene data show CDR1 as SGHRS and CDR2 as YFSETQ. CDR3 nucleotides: TGCGCCAGCAGCTTGAGTAGGGGCCTGAACACTGAAGCTTTCTTT. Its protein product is CASSLSRGLNTEAFF.

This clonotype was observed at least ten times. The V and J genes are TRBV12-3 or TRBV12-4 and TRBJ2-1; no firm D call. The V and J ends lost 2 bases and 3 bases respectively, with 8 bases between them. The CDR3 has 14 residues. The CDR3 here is CASSLMGNYNEQFF. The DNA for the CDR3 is TGTGCCAGCAGTTTAATGGGGAACTACAATGAGCAGTTCTTC.

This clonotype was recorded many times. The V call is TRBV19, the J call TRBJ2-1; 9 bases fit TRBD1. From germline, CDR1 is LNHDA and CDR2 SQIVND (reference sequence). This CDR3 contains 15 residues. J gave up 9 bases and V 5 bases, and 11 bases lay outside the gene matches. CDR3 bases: TGTGCCAGTAGTCCCCGGGGACAGGGTATCCGTGAGCAGTTCTTC. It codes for CASSPRGQGIREQFF. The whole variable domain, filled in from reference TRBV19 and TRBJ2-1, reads DGGITQSPKYLFRKEGQNVTLSCEQNLNHDAMYWYRQDPGQGLRLIYYSQIVNDFQKGDIAEGYSVSREKKESFPLTVTSAQKNPTAFYLCASSPRGQGIREQFFGPGTRLTVL.

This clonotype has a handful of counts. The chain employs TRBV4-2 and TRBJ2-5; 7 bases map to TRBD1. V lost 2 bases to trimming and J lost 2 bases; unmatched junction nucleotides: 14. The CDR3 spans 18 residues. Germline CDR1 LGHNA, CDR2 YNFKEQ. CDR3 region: CASSQTPGQIVNQETQYF. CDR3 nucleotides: TGTGCCAGCAGCCAAACGCCGGGACAGATAGTAAATCAAGAGACCCAGTACTTC.

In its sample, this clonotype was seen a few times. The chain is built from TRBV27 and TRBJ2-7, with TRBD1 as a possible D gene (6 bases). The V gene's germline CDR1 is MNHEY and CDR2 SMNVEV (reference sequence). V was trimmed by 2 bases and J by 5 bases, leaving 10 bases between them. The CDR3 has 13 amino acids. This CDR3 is CASSLAGADEQYV. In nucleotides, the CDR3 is TGTGCCAGCAGTTTAGCAGGGGCTGACGAGCAGTACGTC.

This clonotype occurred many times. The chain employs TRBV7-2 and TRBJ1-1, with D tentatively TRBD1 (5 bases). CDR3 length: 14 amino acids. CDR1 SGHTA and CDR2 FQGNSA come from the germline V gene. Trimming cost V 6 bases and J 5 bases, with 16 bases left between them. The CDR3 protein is CASSPQGGGTEAFF. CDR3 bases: TGTGCCAGCAGTCCCCAGGGCGGGGGGACTGAAGCTTTCTTT.

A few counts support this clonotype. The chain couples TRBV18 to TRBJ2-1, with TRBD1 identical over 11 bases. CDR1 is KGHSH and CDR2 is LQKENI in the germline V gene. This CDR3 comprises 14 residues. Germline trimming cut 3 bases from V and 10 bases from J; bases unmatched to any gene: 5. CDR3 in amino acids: CASSPGQGAWEQFF. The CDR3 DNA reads TGTGCCAGCTCACCTGGACAGGGGGCATGGGAGCAGTTCTTC.

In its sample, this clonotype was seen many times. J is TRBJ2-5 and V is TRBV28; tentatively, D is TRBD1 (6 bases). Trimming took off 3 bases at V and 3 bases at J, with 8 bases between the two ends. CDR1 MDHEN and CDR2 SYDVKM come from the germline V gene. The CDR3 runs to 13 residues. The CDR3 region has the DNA TGTGCCAGCAGTTTTAACAGGGAAGAGACCCAGTACTTC. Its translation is CASSFNREETQYF.

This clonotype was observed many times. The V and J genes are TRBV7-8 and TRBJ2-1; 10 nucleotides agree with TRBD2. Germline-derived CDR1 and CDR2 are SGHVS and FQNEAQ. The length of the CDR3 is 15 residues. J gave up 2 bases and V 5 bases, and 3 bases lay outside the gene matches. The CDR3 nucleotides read TGTGCCAGCAGCCGTACTAGCGGGGCCTACAATGAGCAGTTCTTC. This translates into CASSRTSGAYNEQFF.

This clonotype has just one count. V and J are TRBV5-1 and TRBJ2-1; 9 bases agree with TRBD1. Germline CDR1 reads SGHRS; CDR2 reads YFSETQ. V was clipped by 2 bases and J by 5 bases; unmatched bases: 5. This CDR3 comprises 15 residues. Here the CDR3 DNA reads TGCGCCAGCAGCTTTTCGGGACAGGGAAACAATGAGCAGTTCTTC. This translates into CASSFSGQGNNEQFF. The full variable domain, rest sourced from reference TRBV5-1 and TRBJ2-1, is KAGVTQTPRYLIKTRGQQVTLSCSPISGHRSVSWYQQTPGQGLQFLFEYFSETQRNKGNFPGRFSGRQFSNSRSEMNVSTLELGDSALYLCASSFSGQGNNEQFFGPGTRLTVL.

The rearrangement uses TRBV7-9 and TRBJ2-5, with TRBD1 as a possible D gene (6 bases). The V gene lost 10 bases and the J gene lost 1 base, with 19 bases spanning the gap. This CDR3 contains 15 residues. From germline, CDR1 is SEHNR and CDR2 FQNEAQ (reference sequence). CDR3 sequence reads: CATSLGTPFQETQYF. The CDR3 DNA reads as TGTGCCACTTCACTTGGGACACCCTTCCAAGAGACCCAGTACTTC.

For the CDR3, the DNA is TGTGCCTGGCATAGCGGGGAAACCCAAATAGATACGCAGTATTTT. Translation: CAWHSGETQIDTQYF. V gene TRBV30 combines with J gene TRBJ2-3, with 8 bases lining up with TRBD2. The V segment lost 5 bases and the J segment 5 bases; nucleotides outside the gene matches: 12. The CDR3 is made up of 15 amino acids. CDR1 and CDR2 (germline): GTSNPN, SVGIG (reference sequence).

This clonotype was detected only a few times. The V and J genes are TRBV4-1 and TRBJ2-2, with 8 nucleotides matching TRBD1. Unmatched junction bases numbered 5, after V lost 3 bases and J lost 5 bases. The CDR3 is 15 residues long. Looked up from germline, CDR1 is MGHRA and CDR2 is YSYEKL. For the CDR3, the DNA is TGCGCCAGCAGCCATTTACAGGGGGTAACCGGGGAGCTGTTTTTT. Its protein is CASSHLQGVTGELFF.

DNA for the CDR3: TGTGCCAGCAGGGCCACTGAAGCTTTCTTT. It codes for CASRATEAFF. The chain combines TRBV2 with TRBJ1-1; D gene unclear. V was cut by 6 bases and J by 4 bases, with 3 bases left in between. Per the germline V gene, CDR1 is SNHLY and CDR2 is FYNNEI. The CDR3 runs to 10 residues. The complete variable domain, with remaining parts taken from reference TRBV2 and TRBJ1-1, reads EPEVTQTPSHQVTQMGQEVILRCVPISNHLYFYWYRQILGQKVEFLVSFYNNEISEKSEIFDDQFSVERPDGSNFTLKIRSTKLEDSAMYFCASRATEAFFGQGTRLTVV.

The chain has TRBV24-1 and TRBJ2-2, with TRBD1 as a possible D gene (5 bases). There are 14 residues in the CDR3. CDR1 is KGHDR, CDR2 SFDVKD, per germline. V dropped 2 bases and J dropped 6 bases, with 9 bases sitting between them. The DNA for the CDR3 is TGTGCCACCAGTGATTCCAGGGTATCCGGGGAGCTGTTTTTT. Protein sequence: CATSDSRVSGELFF.

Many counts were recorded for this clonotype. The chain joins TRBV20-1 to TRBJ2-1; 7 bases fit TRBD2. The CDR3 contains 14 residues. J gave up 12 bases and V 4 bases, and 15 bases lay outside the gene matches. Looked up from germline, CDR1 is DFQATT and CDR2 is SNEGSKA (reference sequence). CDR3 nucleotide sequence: TGCAGTGCTACCGAGGCTAGCGGTCCCGTGTCGCAGTTCTTC. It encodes CSATEASGPVSQFF.

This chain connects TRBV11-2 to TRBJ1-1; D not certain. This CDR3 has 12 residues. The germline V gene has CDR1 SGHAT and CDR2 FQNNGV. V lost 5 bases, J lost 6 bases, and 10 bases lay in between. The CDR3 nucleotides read TGTGCCAGCAGCCTAAGGTGGGCTGAAGCTTTCTTT. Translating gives CASSLRWAEAFF.

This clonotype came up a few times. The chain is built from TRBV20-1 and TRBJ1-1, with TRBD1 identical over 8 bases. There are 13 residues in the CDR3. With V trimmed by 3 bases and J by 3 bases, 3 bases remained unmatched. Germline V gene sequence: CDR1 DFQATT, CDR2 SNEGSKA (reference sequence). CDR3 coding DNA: TGCAGTGCTAGGTTGGACAGGGACACTGAAGCTTTCTTT. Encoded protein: CSARLDRDTEAFF.

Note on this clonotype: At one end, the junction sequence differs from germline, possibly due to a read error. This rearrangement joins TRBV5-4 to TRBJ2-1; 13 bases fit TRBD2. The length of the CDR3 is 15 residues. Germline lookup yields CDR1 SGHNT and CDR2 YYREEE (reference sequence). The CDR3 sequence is CASSPLAGGPNEQLF. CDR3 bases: TGTGCCAGCAGCCCACTAGCGGGGGGGCCAAATGAGCAGTTATTC.

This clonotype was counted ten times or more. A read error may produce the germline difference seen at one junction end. The CDR3 sequence: CASSLGWPGLAVQETQYF. CDR3 bases: TGTGCTAGCAGCTTAGGGTGGCCGGGACTAGCGGTTCAAGAGACCCAGTACTTC. This sequence joins TRBV7-7 and TRBJ2-5; 11 positions match TRBD2. Per the germline V gene, CDR1 is SSHAT and CDR2 is FNYEAQ (reference sequence). The CDR3 is 18 amino acids. The full variable domain, in which reference TRBV7-7 and TRBJ2-5 provide the parts outside the CDR3, is GAGVSQSPRYKVTKRGQDVTLRCDPISSHATLYWYQQALGQGPEFLTYFNYEAQPDKSGLPSDRFSAERPEGSISTLTIQRTEQRDSAMYRCASSLGWPGLAVQETQYFGPGTRLLVL.

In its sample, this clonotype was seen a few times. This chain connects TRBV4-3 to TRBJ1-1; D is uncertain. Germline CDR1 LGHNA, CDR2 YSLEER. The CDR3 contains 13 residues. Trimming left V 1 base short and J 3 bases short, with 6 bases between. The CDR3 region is CASSQGGYTEAFF. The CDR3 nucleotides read TGCGCCAGCAGCCAAGGAGGTTACACTGAAGCTTTCTTT.

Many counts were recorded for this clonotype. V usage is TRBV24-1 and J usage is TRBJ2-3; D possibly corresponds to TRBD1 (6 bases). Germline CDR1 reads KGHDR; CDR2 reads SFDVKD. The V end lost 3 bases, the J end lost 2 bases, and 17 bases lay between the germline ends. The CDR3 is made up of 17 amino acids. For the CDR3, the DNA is TGTGCCACCAGTGATCCCTCCTCCCGGGACACCACAGATACGCAGTATTTT. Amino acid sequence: CATSDPSSRDTTDTQYF.